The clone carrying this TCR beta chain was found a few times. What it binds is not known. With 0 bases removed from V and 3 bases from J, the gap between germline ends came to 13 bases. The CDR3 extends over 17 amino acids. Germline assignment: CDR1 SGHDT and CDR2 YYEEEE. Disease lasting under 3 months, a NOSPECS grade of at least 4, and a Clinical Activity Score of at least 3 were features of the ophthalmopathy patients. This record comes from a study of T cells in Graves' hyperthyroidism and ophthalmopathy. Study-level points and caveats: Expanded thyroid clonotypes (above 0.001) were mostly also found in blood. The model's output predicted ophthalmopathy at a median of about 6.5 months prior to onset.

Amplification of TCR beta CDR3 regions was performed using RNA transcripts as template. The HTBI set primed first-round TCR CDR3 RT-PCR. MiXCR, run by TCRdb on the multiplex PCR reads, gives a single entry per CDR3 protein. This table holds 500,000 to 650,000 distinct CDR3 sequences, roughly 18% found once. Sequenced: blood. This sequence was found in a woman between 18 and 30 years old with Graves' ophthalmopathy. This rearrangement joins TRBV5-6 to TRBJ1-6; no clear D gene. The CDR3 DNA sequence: TGTGCCAGCAGCTTGGTAGTTGCTGGCAGCTATAATTCACCCCTCCACTTT. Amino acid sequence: CASSLVVAGSYNSPLHF. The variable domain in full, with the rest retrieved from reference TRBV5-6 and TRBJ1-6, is DAGVTQSPTHLIKTRGQQVTLRCSPKSGHDTVSWYQQALGQGPQFIFQYYEEEERQRGNFPDRFSGHQFPNYSSELNVNALLLGDSALYLCASSLVVAGSYNSPLHFGNGTRLTVT.